The 23 T cell receptor beta chains reported below all come from one sample, sequenced in a study of blood T cell repertoires in COVID-19 (TCRdb year 2020). Libraries were built with the immunoSEQ multiplex PCR assay. The source is immuneACCESS, and TCRdb retained only in-frame sequences with V and J called. Part of the clones is not carried over; for the studies checked, unresolved V genes explain less than half of this, and the remainder is unexplained. In this sample the table shows a few hundred thousand clones, nearly 90% of which occur a single time. Clones ranked in the top ten supply 5.5% to 6% of the sample. The specimen was PBMCs or T cells enriched from blood (not recorded which). These receptors all come from a woman between 25 and 40 years old who had recovered from COVID-19.

The gene calls are TRBV23-1 and TRBJ2-1; 12 positions match TRBD2. TRBV23-1 is identified as an open reading frame with a role that is uncertain. V was pared by 0 bases and J by 8 bases, with 5 bases of the junction left unmatched. CDR3 length: 16 residues. The CDR3 reads CASSQSASGGADEQFF. CDR3 nucleotide sequence: TGCGCCAGCAGTCAATCTGCTAGCGGGGGGGCCGATGAGCAGTTCTTC.

This clone was seen just once. The chain combines TRBV6-5 with TRBJ1-1; D is possibly TRBD1 (6 bases). The germline V gene has CDR1 MNHEY and CDR2 SVGAGI. Trimming took 8 bases from V and 5 from J, leaving 12 bases between them. CDR3 size: 12 residues. The CDR3 loop reads CASSGGVTEAFF. CDR3 DNA: TGTGCCAGCTCTGGGGGCGTAACTGAAGCTTTCTTT.

The chain links TRBV6-4 to TRBJ1-2, with 10 bases matching TRBD1. There are 15 residues in the CDR3. Trimming removed 3 bases from V and 8 bases from J; junction bases left unmatched: 9. Germline V lookup: CDR1 MRHNA, CDR2 SNTAGT. The CDR3 region is CASSETGGPSGGYTF. In DNA form, the CDR3 reads TGTGCCAGCAGTGAGACAGGGGGCCCCTCAGGAGGCTACACCTTC.

The chain is built from TRBV19 and TRBJ1-3; D is unclear. V was cut by 5 bases and J by 0 bases, with 8 bases left in between. Germline V gene data show CDR1 as LNHDA and CDR2 as SQIVND (reference sequence). The CDR3 is 14 residues long. The chain's CDR3 is CASSARSSGNTIYF. CDR3 bases: TGTGCCAGTAGTGCTCGGAGCTCTGGAAACACCATATATTTT.

The chain employs TRBV6-5 and TRBJ2-5; 9 bases agree with TRBD2. Looked up from germline, CDR1 is MNHEY and CDR2 is SVGAGI. Unmatched junction bases numbered 10, after V lost 7 bases and J lost 7 bases. This CDR3 has 14 residues. The CDR3 bases are TGTGCCAGCATCCAGCGGGGGGTCGGGTCGACCCAGTACTTC. It is translated as CASIQRGVGSTQYF.

This chain joins TRBV25-1 and TRBJ2-7; 9 bases match TRBD1. The germline V gene encodes CDR1 MGHDK and CDR2 SYGVNS. The CDR3 runs 13 residues. Trimming cost V 3 bases and J 12 bases; bases outside gene matches: 9. The CDR3 DNA is TGTGCCAGCAGTGAGGAAGGGGACAGGGCTCGGTACTTC. This translates into CASSEEGDRARYF.

J is TRBJ1-2 and V is TRBV6-5; the D gene is possibly TRBD1 (6 bases). This CDR3 spans 15 amino acids. CDR1 is MNHEY, CDR2 SVGAGI, per germline. Between the trimmed V and J ends, which lost 0 bases and 2 bases, there was a span of 10 bases. The CDR3 is CASSYSWGHNYGYTF. DNA of the CDR3: TGTGCCAGCAGTTACTCGTGGGGACACAACTATGGCTACACCTTC.

The chain has TRBV5-1 and TRBJ1-2; D might be TRBD1 (6 bases). This CDR3 has 12 residues. Trimming cost V 4 bases and J 5 bases, with 9 bases left between them. Germline V CDR1 and CDR2: SGHRS, YFSETQ. DNA for the CDR3: TGCGCCAGCAGCCCTACAGGGTATGGCTACACCTTC. Amino acid sequence: CASSPTGYGYTF.

The chain is built from TRBV10-3 and TRBJ2-2; 7 nucleotides line up with TRBD2. Germline assignment: CDR1 ENHRY and CDR2 SYGVKD. V dropped 11 bases and J dropped 0; count of bases not matched to a gene: 12. The CDR3 is made up of 16 amino acids. Here the CDR3 DNA reads TGTGCCTCCAAAGCGGGGCCGAACGCGAACACCGGGGAGCTGTTTTTT. Translation gives CASKAGPNANTGELFF.

The V gene is TRBV11-2, the J gene TRBJ1-4; TRBD1 aligns across 8 bases. The J segment lost 0 bases and the V segment lost 5 bases, leaving 11 bases of the junction unmatched. The CDR3 runs to 18 residues. CDR1 is SGHAT, CDR2 FQNNGV, per germline. The DNA of the CDR3 is TGTGCCAGCAGCACCTGGACAGGGAATGGAGCAACTAATGAAAAACTGTTTTTT. The encoded protein is CASSTWTGNGATNEKLFF.

The V gene is TRBV4-3, the J gene TRBJ2-1, with TRBD2 matching over 7 bases. This CDR3 has 17 amino acids. V trimming: 0 bases; J trimming: 1 base; junction bases outside the gene matches: 6. In germline, CDR1 is LGHNA, CDR2 YSLEER. The CDR3 loop reads CASSQDTRGMSYNEQFF. DNA of the CDR3: TGCGCCAGCAGCCAAGATACGCGGGGGATGTCCTACAATGAGCAGTTCTTC.

In DNA form, the CDR3 reads TGTGCCAGCCTTCAGATGGGGGCCCTTGAAGCTTTCTTT. Protein: CASLQMGALEAFF. The gene calls are TRBV2 and TRBJ1-1; possible D gene TRBD1, 6 bases. This CDR3 region has 13 residues. CDR1 SNHLY and CDR2 FYNNEI come from the germline V gene. The V end lost 8 bases, the J end lost 7 bases, and 17 bases lay between the germline ends.

The gene calls are TRBV18 and TRBJ2-1; 9 positions match TRBD1. In germline, CDR1 is KGHSH, CDR2 LQKENI. This CDR3 is built from 15 residues. Trimming cost V 3 bases and J 5 bases; bases outside gene matches: 5. The chain's CDR3 is CASSPAGQGNNEQFF. CDR3 nucleotides: TGTGCCAGCTCACCCGCGGGACAGGGAAACAATGAGCAGTTCTTC.

In DNA, the CDR3 is TGTGCCAGCTCACCGCACAGGGCAGAGACCCAGTACTTC. Translation: CASSPHRAETQYF. The genes are TRBV18 and TRBJ2-5, with D perhaps matching TRBD1 (6 bases). This CDR3 spans 13 amino acids. The V end was cut by 3 bases, the J end by 4 bases, with 9 bases between. Per germline, CDR1 KGHSH and CDR2 LQKENI.

The V call is TRBV7-9, the J call TRBJ2-7; no reliable D call. Germline V gene data show CDR1 as SEHNR and CDR2 as FQNEAQ (reference sequence). This CDR3 comprises 14 residues. Trimming cost V 2 bases and J 3 bases, with 11 bases left between them. This CDR3 reads CASSLNLPNYEQYF. The CDR3 region has the DNA TGTGCCAGCAGCTTAAATCTCCCTAACTACGAGCAGTACTTC. Supplemented by reference TRBV7-9 and TRBJ2-7, the full variable domain reads DTGVSQNPRHKITKRGQNVTFRCDPISEHNRLYWYRQTLGQGPEFLTYFQNEAQLEKSRLLSDRFSAERPKGSFSTLEIQRTEQGDSAMYLCASSLNLPNYEQYFGPGTRLTVT.

This CDR3 is CASSQDLAEQYF. The CDR3 bases are TGTGCCAGCAGCCAAGATTTGGCCGAGCAGTACTTC. The gene calls are TRBV4-2 and TRBJ2-7; D not resolved. The length of the CDR3 is 12 residues. V was clipped by 0 bases and J by 6 bases, with 6 bases between them. Germline V CDR1 and CDR2: LGHNA, YNFKEQ.

J is TRBJ1-1 and V is TRBV9; D unclear. Trimming pared 0 bases from V and 7 bases from J, leaving 16 bases between. The CDR3 is 15 amino acids. Germline V gene data show CDR1 as SGDLS and CDR2 as YYNGEE. This CDR3 reads CASSVATVMVGEAFF. The DNA for the CDR3 is TGTGCCAGCAGCGTAGCTACGGTGATGGTCGGTGAAGCTTTCTTT.

The gene calls are TRBV7-8 and TRBJ2-5; D is undetermined. V was clipped by 5 bases and J by 0 bases, with 4 bases between them. The CDR3 totals 12 residues. Germline CDR1 SGHVS, CDR2 FQNEAQ. DNA of the CDR3: TGTGCCAGCAGCCCAAACCAAGAGACCCAGTACTTC. Protein sequence: CASSPNQETQYF. Combining the CDR3 with reference TRBV7-8 and TRBJ2-5 gives the whole variable domain GAGVSQSPRYKVAKRGQDVALRCDPISGHVSLFWYQQALGQGPEFLTYFQNEAQLDKSGLPSDRFFAERPEGSVSTLKIQRTQQEDSAVYLCASSPNQETQYFGPGTRLLVL.

The chain has TRBV7-9 and TRBJ1-5; D not resolved. With 1 base removed from V and 7 bases from J, the gap between germline ends came to 8 bases. This CDR3 is built from 13 residues. Germline V gene sequence: CDR1 SEHNR, CDR2 FQNEAQ (reference sequence). The CDR3 reads CASSLVGGQPQHF. In nucleotides, the CDR3 is TGTGCCAGCAGCTTAGTGGGAGGACAGCCCCAGCATTTT.

The rearrangement uses TRBV6-6 and TRBJ2-7; 11 bases align to TRBD2. The junction had 1 base not matched to a gene; V was cut back by 0 bases and J by 3 bases. Germline V gene data show CDR1 as MNHNY and CDR2 as SVGAGI (reference sequence). The CDR3 runs 15 residues. The CDR3 here is CASSYSTSGDYEQYF. CDR3 DNA: TGTGCCAGCAGTTACTCGACTAGCGGGGACTACGAGCAGTACTTC.

This clone came up once. The chain uses TRBV4-2 and TRBJ1-2, with TRBD1 identical over 8 bases. The ends lost 3 bases at V and 8 bases at J; junction bases unmatched: 8. Per germline, CDR1 LGHNA and CDR2 YNFKEQ. This CDR3 has 14 residues. The CDR3 sequence: CASSHLGQELGYTF. The CDR3 DNA reads TGTGCCAGCAGCCACTTGGGACAGGAGTTGGGCTACACCTTC.

This clone was observed a handful of times. This chain's CDR3 is CASSSRTEETQYF. Written as DNA, the CDR3 is TGTGCCAGCAGCTCCAGGACAGAAGAGACCCAGTACTTC. The rearrangement joins TRBV5-4 to TRBJ2-5; possibly TRBD1 for D (6 bases). The CDR3 loop spans 13 amino acids. Germline assignment: CDR1 SGHNT and CDR2 YYREEE (reference sequence). V shed 3 bases and J shed 3 bases, with 9 bases lying between them.

This clone turned up a few times. J is TRBJ2-3 and V is TRBV7-2; 16 positions match TRBD2. The trim removed 4 bases at V and 2 bases at J, leaving 3 bases unmatched. Germline V CDR1 and CDR2: SGHTA, FQGNSA. This CDR3 is 17 amino acids long. This CDR3 reads CASSSGTSGGVTDTQYF. DNA of the CDR3: TGTGCCAGCAGCTCCGGGACTAGCGGGGGGGTCACAGATACGCAGTATTTT. The full variable domain, completed using reference TRBV7-2 and TRBJ2-3, is GAGVSQSPSNKVTEKGKDVELRCDPISGHTALYWYRQSLGQGLEFLIYFQGNSAPDKSGLPSDRFSAERTGGSVSTLTIQRTQQEDSAVYLCASSSGTSGGVTDTQYFGPGTRLTVL.